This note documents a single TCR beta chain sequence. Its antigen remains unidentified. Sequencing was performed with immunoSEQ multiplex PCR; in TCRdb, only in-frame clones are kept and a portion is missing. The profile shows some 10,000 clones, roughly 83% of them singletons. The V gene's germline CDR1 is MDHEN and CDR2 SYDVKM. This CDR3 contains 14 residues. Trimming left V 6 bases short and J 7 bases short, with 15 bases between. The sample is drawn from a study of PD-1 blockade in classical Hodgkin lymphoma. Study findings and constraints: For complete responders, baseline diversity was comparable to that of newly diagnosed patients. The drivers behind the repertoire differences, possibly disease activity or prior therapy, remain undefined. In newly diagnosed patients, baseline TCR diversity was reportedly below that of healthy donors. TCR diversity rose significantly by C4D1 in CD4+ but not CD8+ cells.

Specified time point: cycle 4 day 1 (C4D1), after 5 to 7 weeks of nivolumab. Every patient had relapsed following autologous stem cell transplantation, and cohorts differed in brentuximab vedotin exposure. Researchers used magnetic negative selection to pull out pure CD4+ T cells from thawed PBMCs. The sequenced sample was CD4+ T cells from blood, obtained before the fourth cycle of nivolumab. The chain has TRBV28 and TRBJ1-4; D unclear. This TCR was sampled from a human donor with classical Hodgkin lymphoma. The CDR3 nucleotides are TGTGCCAGCAGCCCGGGCAGCCGGGGTGAAAAACTGTTTTTT. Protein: CASSPGSRGEKLFF.